This entry lists 20 T cell receptor beta chains sequenced from one sample in a study of T-cell memory formation after mild COVID-19. Each CDR3 protein gets one entry after TCRdb re-called the 5' RACE reads with MiXCR. The sample consists of hundreds of thousands of distinct CDR3 sequences, around 30% of them appearing once. The specimen was PBMCs or a T cell subset sorted from them (not recorded which). The source of these receptors is an adult woman who had mild COVID-19 (a few samples of this study predate the infection). Cell type and time point are not known.

This chain uses TRBV12-3 or TRBV12-4 with TRBJ2-1, with TRBD2 matching over 7 bases. The CDR3 length is 15 residues. Unmatched junction bases numbered 6, after V lost 3 bases and J lost 4 bases. CDR3 in amino acids: CASSFASGNYNEQFF. As DNA, the CDR3 is TGTGCCAGCAGTTTCGCTAGCGGTAATTACAATGAGCAGTTCTTC.

In nucleotides, the CDR3 is TGCAGTGCTAGAGCTTCCGGGACAGTCGATAGCAATCAGCCCCAGCATTTT. It specifies CSARASGTVDSNQPQHF. The chain has TRBV20-1 and TRBJ1-5; 7 bases fit TRBD1. CDR1 and CDR2 from the germline V gene are DFQATT and SNEGSKA (reference sequence). With V trimmed by 1 base and J by 0 bases, 9 bases remained unmatched. The length of the CDR3 is 17 residues.

This clonotype appeared a few times. V gene TRBV20-1 combines with J gene TRBJ2-1, with D tentatively TRBD2 (5 bases). V was trimmed by 3 bases and J by 11 bases, leaving 17 bases between them. The CDR3 sequence is 13 residues long. Germline V gene sequence: CDR1 DFQATT, CDR2 SNEGSKA (reference sequence). The CDR3 DNA follows: TGCAGTGCTAGCATCCTAACTAGAAATAAGCAGTTCTTC. Its protein product is CSASILTRNKQFF.

This clonotype was seen a handful of times. The chain recombines TRBV14 with TRBJ2-7; TRBD1 matches 11 bases. The CDR3 totals 15 residues. Trimming at V came to 5 bases and at J to 4 bases, leaving 7 bases not matched to a gene. Germline values: CDR1 SGHDN, CDR2 FVKESK. Here the CDR3 reads CASSVSGQGAYEQYF. CDR3 sequence (DNA): TGTGCCAGCAGCGTCTCAGGACAGGGGGCGTACGAGCAGTACTTC.

The chain uses TRBV5-1 and TRBJ2-7; TRBD2 agrees at 7 bases. Germline CDR1 SGHRS, CDR2 YFSETQ. Trimming removed 0 bases from V and 3 bases from J; junction bases left unmatched: 9. This CDR3 comprises 16 residues. The CDR3 nucleotides read TGCGCCAGCAGCTTGGTTGGCGGGGGTCACTACTACGAGCAGTACTTC. Protein sequence: CASSLVGGGHYYEQYF.

The chain recombines TRBV6-6 with TRBJ1-1; TRBD1 aligns across 8 bases. The CDR3 length is 14 residues. Trimming at V came to 6 bases and at J to 3 bases, leaving 6 bases not matched to a gene. Germline loops: CDR1 MNHNY, CDR2 SVGAGI (reference sequence). This chain's CDR3 is CASRRQGADTEAFF. Written as DNA, the CDR3 is TGTGCCAGCAGACGGCAGGGGGCGGACACTGAAGCTTTCTTT.

This sequence joins TRBV5-1 and TRBJ1-6, with D hard to call. V was clipped by 0 bases and J by 9 bases, with 7 bases between them. The CDR3 is made up of 13 amino acids. CDR1 SGHRS and CDR2 YFSETQ come from the germline V gene. The CDR3 protein is CASSLGTGSPLHF. The CDR3 region has the DNA TGCGCCAGCAGCTTGGGAACCGGTTCACCCCTCCACTTT.

This clonotype turned up a few times. The chain recombines TRBV7-9 with TRBJ1-1, with 8 bases lining up with TRBD1. The CDR3 has 13 amino acids. The V segment lost 6 bases and the J segment 4 bases; nucleotides outside the gene matches: 4. Germline V gene data show CDR1 as SEHNR and CDR2 as FQNEAQ (reference sequence). DNA for the CDR3: TGTGCCAGCAGGAATCAGGGGGCCACTGAAGCTTTCTTT. It encodes CASRNQGATEAFF.

This sequence joins TRBV20-1 and TRBJ2-3; D is unresolved. The CDR3 extends over 11 amino acids. Germline-derived CDR1 and CDR2 are DFQATT and SNEGSKA (reference sequence). The V end was cut by 6 bases, the J end by 2 bases, with 6 bases between. CDR3 amino acids: CSARPTDTQYF. The DNA of the CDR3 is TGCAGTGCCCGTCCCACAGATACGCAGTATTTT.

The chain links TRBV20-1 to TRBJ2-2; the match to TRBD1 covers 7 bases. After removal of 3 bases from V and 7 bases from J, the junction contained 5 bases not matched to a gene. The CDR3 runs to 13 residues. Germline CDR1 DFQATT, CDR2 SNEGSKA (reference sequence). CDR3 DNA: TGCAGTGCTAGCGGGACAGTTGGCGGGGAGCTGTTTTTT. It yields the protein CSASGTVGGELFF.

This clonotype was detected only a few times. V usage is TRBV10-3 and J usage is TRBJ1-5, with 8 bases matching TRBD1. Losses at the gene ends were 3 bases for V and 6 bases for J; bases not matched to a gene: 4. Germline CDR1 and CDR2: ENHRY and SYGVKD. The CDR3 runs to 14 residues. CDR3 protein: CAISDRQGTQPQHF. In nucleotides, the CDR3 is TGTGCCATCAGTGACCGACAGGGGACTCAGCCCCAGCATTTT.

The chain's CDR3 is CASSLLGGWGDTQYF. The DNA of the CDR3 is TGTGCCAGCAGCCTCCTCGGGGGATGGGGTGATACGCAGTATTTT. This rearrangement joins TRBV5-5 to TRBJ2-3; possibly TRBD2 for D (6 bases). Trimming shortened V by 4 bases and J by 6 bases, and 18 bases separated the two germline ends. The CDR3 is 15 residues long. Looked up from germline, CDR1 is SGHKS and CDR2 is YYEKEE (reference sequence).

This chain uses TRBV5-1 with TRBJ1-1; D uncertain. The CDR3 is 12 amino acids. Trimming took off 6 bases at V and 5 bases at J, with 11 bases between the two ends. CDR1 is SGHRS, CDR2 YFSETQ, per germline. The CDR3 region has the DNA TGCGCCAGCATCCCGGATTTGACTGAAGCTTTCTTT. Its translation is CASIPDLTEAFF.

This sequence joins TRBV28 and TRBJ2-7, with 7 bases lining up with TRBD1. After removal of 7 bases from V and 7 bases from J, the junction contained 7 bases not matched to a gene. CDR3 length: 12 amino acids. From germline, CDR1 is MDHEN and CDR2 SYDVKM. The CDR3: CASTGTAGEQYF. The CDR3, as DNA: TGTGCCAGCACCGGGACAGCAGGAGAGCAGTACTTC.

This clonotype has a handful of counts. A read error may account for a junction end that differs from germline. This chain connects TRBV5-1 to TRBJ2-5; 7 nucleotides align to TRBD1. The V gene's germline CDR1 is SGHRS and CDR2 YFSETQ. The CDR3 loop spans 15 amino acids. CDR3 in DNA: TGCGCCAGTAGCTTGGGGGACAGCCTTCAAGAGACCCAGTACTTC. Translation gives CASSLGDSLQETQYF.

V gene TRBV7-9 combines with J gene TRBJ1-1; D gene ambiguous. CDR3 size: 12 residues. The germline V and J ends were trimmed by 0 bases and 8 bases, with 7 bases remaining between them. The germline CDR1 and CDR2 sequences are SEHNR and FQNEAQ (reference sequence). The CDR3 protein is CASSLAPSEAFF. For the CDR3, the DNA is TGTGCCAGCAGCTTAGCACCATCCGAAGCTTTCTTT. Complete variable domain (other parts from reference TRBV7-9 and TRBJ1-1): DTGVSQNPRHKITKRGQNVTFRCDPISEHNRLYWYRQTLGQGPEFLTYFQNEAQLEKSRLLSDRFSAERPKGSFSTLEIQRTEQGDSAMYLCASSLAPSEAFFGQGTRLTVV.

The genes are TRBV12-3 or TRBV12-4 and TRBJ2-4, with D hard to call. This CDR3 region has 14 residues. V lost 6 bases, J lost 0 bases, and 9 bases lay in between. The CDR3 DNA reads TGTGCCAGCAGCAAAACGGGAGCCAAAAACATTCAGTACTTC. Translation: CASSKTGAKNIQYF.

The J gene is TRBJ2-3, the V gene TRBV6-1; D is uncertain. The germline V gene encodes CDR1 MNHNS and CDR2 SASEGT. V was trimmed by 3 bases and J by 7 bases, leaving 8 bases between them. The CDR3 contains 12 residues. The CDR3, as DNA: TGTGCCAGCAGTGAGGGTCAGAATACGCAGTATTTT. This translates into CASSEGQNTQYF.

This clonotype was detected only a few times. This chain joins TRBV24-1 and TRBJ2-1, with 8 bases fitting TRBD2. The CDR3 spans 16 residues. In germline, CDR1 is KGHDR, CDR2 SFDVKD. V shed 2 bases, J shed 4 bases, and the junction held 6 bases outside the gene matches. The CDR3 sequence: CATSDWRASGYNEQFF. Written as DNA, the CDR3 is TGTGCCACCAGTGATTGGAGGGCTAGCGGGTACAATGAGCAGTTCTTC.

This clonotype was seen only a few times. The chain combines TRBV29-1 with TRBJ2-7; D is uncertain. The germline CDR1 and CDR2 sequences are SQVTM and ANQGSEA. The CDR3 loop spans 13 amino acids. V lost 8 bases, J lost 0 bases, and 14 bases lay in between. The CDR3 nucleotides are TGCAGCTTCCTGAGGCCGGGCTCCTACGAGCAGTACTTC. It codes for CSFLRPGSYEQYF.